This T cell receptor (beta chain) is drawn from a study of blood T cells in healthy people across ages. Study-wide results and caveats: The study found more naive CD4+ cells and higher diversity in long-lived than aged donors.

V was clipped by 4 bases and J by 4 bases, with 15 bases between them. Germline V gene lookup returns CDR1 SEHNR and CDR2 FQNEAQ (reference sequence). The CDR3 runs 15 residues. A second PCR, run for roughly 7 to 12 cycles, used a sample-barcoded 5' primer plus a J-beta primer mix. TCRdb ran MiXCR on the 5' RACE reads and lists one entry per CDR3 protein. The profile shows 1.5 million or so distinct CDR3 sequences, roughly 40% of them singletons. This clonotype has only a few counts. Its cognate antigen is unknown. The clonotype was recovered from a woman between 18 and 29 years old in good health. The chain couples TRBV7-9 to TRBJ2-3; tentatively, D is TRBD1 or TRBD2 (6 bases each). Sequencing was performed on blood. The CDR3 DNA reads TGTGCCAGCAGCTCTACGACCGGGGGCCCAGATACGCAGTATTTT. It is translated as CASSSTTGGPDTQYF.